What follows are 17 T cell receptor beta chains derived from one specimen sequenced in a study of blood T cells in healthy people across ages. The use of a sample-barcoded 5' primer and a J-beta primer mix characterized a second PCR of about 7 to 12 cycles. Each CDR3 protein gets one entry after TCRdb re-called the 5' RACE reads with MiXCR. The table shows about a million distinct CDR3 sequences, with 51% occurring only once. Sequencing input: blood. All receptors derive from a woman aged 55-70 years in good health.

V usage is TRBV5-6 and J usage is TRBJ2-3; 7 bases line up with TRBD2. Unmatched junction bases numbered 14, after V lost 8 bases and J lost 2 bases. CDR3 length: 16 amino acids. In germline, CDR1 is SGHDT, CDR2 YYEEEE. The CDR3 loop reads CARRRGGGGDTDTQYF. In nucleotides, the CDR3 is TGTGCCAGGAGGCGGGGCGGCGGGGGAGACACAGATACGCAGTATTTT.

This clonotype was counted between two and nine times. Here the CDR3 reads CASSQGGLAGAGETQYF. In nucleotides, the CDR3 is TGTGCCAGCAGCCAAGGCGGACTAGCGGGAGCGGGGGAGACCCAGTACTTC. V and J are TRBV3-1 and TRBJ2-5; 13 bases agree with TRBD2. The CDR3 sequence is 17 residues long. V lost 1 base to trimming and J lost 5 bases; unmatched junction nucleotides: 7. Germline-derived CDR1 and CDR2 are LGHDT and YNNKEL (reference sequence).

This clonotype was counted a single time. This chain connects TRBV2 to TRBJ2-5, with D uncertain. The V end was cut by 4 bases, the J end by 4 bases, with 10 bases between. This CDR3 comprises 13 residues. Germline V gene data show CDR1 as SNHLY and CDR2 as FYNNEI. The CDR3 spells CASSVLQLETQYF. In DNA form, the CDR3 reads TGTGCCAGCAGTGTTCTACAGCTAGAGACCCAGTACTTC.

CDR3 coding DNA: TGTGCCAGCTCACCAATCGAGGCTAGCGGGACCTACGAGCAGTACTTC. Translated, it gives CASSPIEASGTYEQYF. The chain has TRBV18 and TRBJ2-7; 9 nucleotides line up with TRBD2. The V gene end was trimmed by 2 bases and the J gene end by 2 bases; junction bases not matched to a gene: 7. The CDR3 has 16 amino acids. Germline V gene data show CDR1 as KGHSH and CDR2 as LQKENI.

The chain employs TRBV18 and TRBJ2-7; D is unresolved. Deletions cut 0 bases from V and 0 bases from J, with 15 bases between. Germline V CDR1 and CDR2: KGHSH, LQKENI. The length of the CDR3 is 17 residues. CDR3 sequence reads: CASSPPSNSYSSYEQYF. The CDR3 DNA reads TGTGCCAGCTCACCACCATCAAACAGTTACAGCTCCTACGAGCAGTACTTC.

There are a few counts of this clonotype. The CDR3 nucleotides are TGCGCCAGCAGCTCTACCCCGGCGGTGGGGGATACGCAGTATTTT. Its translation: CASSSTPAVGDTQYF. The chain uses TRBV5-1 and TRBJ2-3; D remains unclear. The V gene lost 3 bases and the J gene lost 6 bases, with 17 bases spanning the gap. Germline CDR1 reads SGHRS; CDR2 reads YFSETQ. CDR3 size: 15 residues.

About this clonotype itself: The junction departs from germline at one end; a sequencing error may be responsible. The chain employs TRBV4-1 and TRBJ2-1; D remains ambiguous. Germline V CDR1 and CDR2: MGHRA, YSYEKL. The CDR3 has 13 amino acids. The CDR3 region is CVSSQVRYNEQFF. The CDR3 nucleotides read TGCGTCAGCAGCCAGGTTCGATACAATGAGCAGTTCTTC.

This clonotype was counted a few times. This chain joins TRBV28 and TRBJ2-3, with 9 bases matching TRBD2. This CDR3 contains 17 residues. Germline V gene data show CDR1 as MDHEN and CDR2 as SYDVKM. Germline trimming cut 6 bases from V and 6 bases from J; bases unmatched to any gene: 16. CDR3 residues: CASSTTRWAGGMDTQYF. DNA of the CDR3: TGTGCCAGCAGCACTACCCGCTGGGCGGGAGGGATGGATACGCAGTATTTT.

The chain carries TRBV28 and TRBJ2-5; TRBD2 matches 7 bases. The J call may be wrong; the DNA end is better matched by TRBJ2-7. This CDR3 is 14 amino acids long. Germline CDR1 MDHEN, CDR2 SYDVKM. The CDR3 region is CASSGGSGGYEQYF. CDR3 nucleotides: TGTGCCAGCAGTGGGGGGTCGGGGGGCTACGAGCAGTACTTC.

The rearrangement joins TRBV6-5 to TRBJ2-1; tentative D call: TRBD1 (6 bases). This CDR3 region has 15 residues. Germline V gene sequence: CDR1 MNHEY, CDR2 SVGAGI. The germline V and J ends were trimmed by 6 bases and 5 bases, with 17 bases remaining between them. The CDR3 nucleotides read TGTGCCAGCAGCATAGGATTGGGACAACACAATGAGCAGTTCTTC. The encoded protein is CASSIGLGQHNEQFF.

This rearrangement joins TRBV27 to TRBJ2-1; possibly TRBD1 for D (6 bases). This CDR3 has 16 residues. The V gene lost 5 bases and the J gene lost 7 bases, with 21 bases spanning the gap. The V gene's germline CDR1 is MNHEY and CDR2 SMNVEV (reference sequence). CDR3: CASSEQGNSGYNEQFF. CDR3 nucleotide sequence: TGTGCCAGCAGTGAACAGGGAAACTCCGGATATAATGAGCAGTTCTTC.

J is TRBJ2-1 and V is TRBV14; the D gene is possibly TRBD1 (6 bases). The germline V gene has CDR1 SGHDN and CDR2 FVKESK. CDR3 length: 18 amino acids. The germline V and J ends were trimmed by 1 base and 5 bases, with 21 bases remaining between them. The CDR3 DNA reads as TGTGCCAGCAGCCAAGCGCGACGATGGGGGCAACCTCACAATGAGCAGTTCTTC. This encodes CASSQARRWGQPHNEQFF.

The rearrangement uses TRBV6-6 and TRBJ1-2; 10 bases map to TRBD1. V lost 7 bases to trimming and J lost 7 bases; unmatched junction nucleotides: 9. Germline CDR1 reads MNHNY; CDR2 reads SVGAGI (reference sequence). The CDR3 is 14 residues long. CDR3 nucleotides: TGTGCCAGCAACGTCCGGGACAGGGGAGTTGGCTACACCTTC. Protein product: CASNVRDRGVGYTF.

The V call is TRBV2, the J call TRBJ2-7, with 10 bases aligning to TRBD1. The germline gives CDR1 SNHLY, CDR2 FYNNEI. The ends lost 4 bases at V and 6 bases at J; junction bases unmatched: 6. The CDR3 is made up of 14 amino acids. CDR3 DNA: TGTGCCAGCAGTGCGGACAGGGGGATCTTCGAGCAGTACTTC. It translates to CASSADRGIFEQYF. The full variable domain, with the rest looked up from reference TRBV2 and TRBJ2-7, is EPEVTQTPSHQVTQMGQEVILRCVPISNHLYFYWYRQILGQKVEFLVSFYNNEISEKSEIFDDQFSVERPDGSNFTLKIRSTKLEDSAMYFCASSADRGIFEQYFGPGTRLTVT.

V usage is TRBV12-3 or TRBV12-4 and J usage is TRBJ1-6, with a tentative D call TRBD1 (5 bases). V lost 6 bases to trimming and J lost 10 bases, with 16 bases between them. The CDR3 has 14 residues. The CDR3 spells CASSPSRVHSPLHF. For the CDR3, the DNA is TGTGCCAGCAGCCCGTCCAGGGTGCACTCACCCCTCCACTTT.

J is TRBJ2-6 and V is TRBV20-1; D uncertain. Germline-derived CDR1 and CDR2 are DFQATT and SNEGSKA (reference sequence). The CDR3 loop spans 15 amino acids. The germline V and J ends were trimmed by 0 bases and 0 bases, with 6 bases remaining between them. CDR3 bases: TGCAGTGCTAGAGACTACGTCTCTGGGGCCAACGTCCTGACTTTC. Protein sequence: CSARDYVSGANVLTF.

The V gene is TRBV11-2, the J gene TRBJ2-7; no definite D call. V was trimmed by 5 bases and J by 12 bases, leaving 17 bases between them. The CDR3 extends over 12 amino acids. Per germline, CDR1 SGHAT and CDR2 FQNNGV. The CDR3 is CASSPSEGSGYF. CDR3 sequence (DNA): TGTGCCAGCAGCCCATCCGAAGGCTCGGGGTACTTC.